The 8 T cell receptor beta chains in this list originate from one sample, sequenced in a study of neurological immune-mediated disorders. TCRdb passed the 5' RACE reads through MiXCR, listing each CDR3 protein once. The table records tens of thousands of distinct CDR3 sequences, roughly a sixth of them present only once. Input material: PBMCs. The source of these receptors is a woman between 35 and 50 years old in good health.

This clonotype was detected ten times or more. The chain is built from TRBV6-2 or TRBV6-3 and TRBJ2-7, with 7 positions matching TRBD2. From germline, CDR1 is MNHEY and CDR2 SVGEGT. With V trimmed by 4 bases and J by 2 bases, 11 bases remained unmatched. The CDR3 runs to 16 residues. DNA for the CDR3: TGTGCCAGCAGTTCCCCACGACAGCGGGGTACCTACGAGCAGTACTTC. Protein: CASSSPRQRGTYEQYF.

To note about this clonotype: Its ends do not fully match the called genes, so a read error is possible. The chain carries TRBV5-1 and TRBJ2-6; tentative D call: TRBD2 (5 bases). The CDR3 runs 15 residues. Per germline, CDR1 SGHRS and CDR2 YFSETQ. This CDR3 is CASSLGSSGTNVLTF. CDR3 sequence (DNA): TGTGCCAGCAGCTTGGGGAGCTCTGGGACCAACGTCCTGACTTTC. Looking up the rest from reference TRBV5-1 and TRBJ2-6 gives the full variable domain: KAGVTQTPRYLIKTRGQQVTLSCSPISGHRSVSWYQQTPGQGLQFLFEYFSETQRNKGNFPGRFSGRQFSNSRSEMNVSTLELGDSALYLCASSLGSSGTNVLTFGAGSRLTVL.

This clonotype was detected many times. The chain carries TRBV10-3 and TRBJ2-1, with D maybe TRBD2 (5 bases). The germline V gene encodes CDR1 ENHRY and CDR2 SYGVKD. The V end was cut by 5 bases, the J end by 6 bases, with 11 bases between. The CDR3 has 13 residues. Written as DNA, the CDR3 is TGTGCCATCAGTAGCGGCCTCTCCAATGAGCAGTTCTTC. Its protein is CAISSGLSNEQFF.

Comments on this clonotype: The germline gene is not matched at one end of the junction; a read error may be the cause. This chain joins TRBV6-4 and TRBJ2-1; TRBD2 matches 9 bases. This CDR3 spans 16 amino acids. Germline CDR1 reads MRHNA; CDR2 reads SNTAGT. This CDR3 is CASSEQAGGGFNERFF. Here the CDR3 DNA reads TGTGCCAGCAGTGAACAGGCGGGGGGGGGCTTTAATGAGCGGTTCTTC.

This clonotype was observed many times. This chain joins TRBV5-6 and TRBJ2-5, with D possibly being TRBD1 (5 bases). This CDR3 has 16 amino acids. The germline V gene encodes CDR1 SGHDT and CDR2 YYEEEE. V lost 0 bases and J lost 6, with 18 bases in between. DNA of the CDR3: TGTGCCAGCAGCTTGGAAGGGGCGGACCTCCGGAAGACCCAGTACTTC. Translation: CASSLEGADLRKTQYF.

The table lists this clonotype with a few counts. A read error is possible here, since a much larger clone lies one base away. The chain is built from TRBV12-3 or TRBV12-4 and TRBJ1-1; 7 nucleotides align to TRBD1. CDR3 length: 13 amino acids. CDR3 DNA: TGTACCAGCACCCCGGACAGGAGCACTGAAGCTTTCTTT. It codes for CTSTPDRSTEAFF.

This clonotype turned up a few times. CDR3 sequence reads: CASSFSTGTRGETQYF. CDR3 in DNA: TGTGCCAGCAGTTTTTCCACCGGGACTAGGGGGGAGACCCAGTACTTC. The gene calls are TRBV28 and TRBJ2-5, with 8 bases identical to TRBD2. V shed 3 bases and J 5 bases; nucleotides not matched to a gene: 11. There are 16 residues in the CDR3. Germline-derived CDR1 and CDR2 are MDHEN and SYDVKM.

This clonotype was seen repeatedly, ten times or more. The chain couples TRBV7-2 to TRBJ2-3; 8 bases map to TRBD2. The CDR3 runs 13 residues. Trimming cost V 4 bases and J 4 bases; bases outside gene matches: 1. Germline V lookup: CDR1 SGHTA, CDR2 FQGNSA. This CDR3 is CASSSGRADTQYF. CDR3 sequence (DNA): TGTGCCAGCAGCTCCGGGAGGGCAGATACGCAGTATTTT.